One and the same sample provided the 23 T cell receptor beta chains below, sequenced in a study of OX40 agonist ivuxolimab in advanced cancers. TCRdb keeps only in-frame clones here, not all; method: immunoSEQ multiplex PCR. In the table there are around 25,000 clones, 75% to 85% of which are singletons. The sequencing here drew on CD4+ or CD8+ T cells sorted from blood, taken in a trial of the OX40 agonist ivuxolimab. These receptors were collected from an adult with an advanced solid tumor such as melanoma, head and neck, liver or kidney cancer.

The chain employs TRBV5-6 and TRBJ2-2, with TRBD2 matching over 7 bases. With V trimmed by 1 base and J by 2 bases, 8 bases remained unmatched. CDR1 and CDR2 (germline): SGHDT, YYEEEE. CDR3 length equals 17 residues. The CDR3 protein is CASSLLASGPNTGELFF. The CDR3 bases are TGTGCCAGCAGCTTGTTGGCTAGCGGACCTAACACCGGGGAGCTGTTTTTT. The complete variable domain, with remaining parts taken from reference TRBV5-6 and TRBJ2-2, reads DAGVTQSPTHLIKTRGQQVTLRCSPKSGHDTVSWYQQALGQGPQFIFQYYEEEERQRGNFPDRFSGHQFPNYSSELNVNALLLGDSALYLCASSLLASGPNTGELFFGEGSRLTVL.

The chain joins TRBV11-2 to TRBJ1-1; D is unclear. Germline-derived CDR1 and CDR2 are SGHAT and FQNNGV. The CDR3 runs 18 residues. V was cut by 1 base and J by 2 bases, with 20 bases left in between. CDR3 amino acids: CASSLGTSGGSYNTEAFF. Written as DNA, the CDR3 is TGTGCCAGCAGCTTAGGCACATCGGGCGGGTCTTACAACACTGAAGCTTTCTTT.

This chain joins TRBV27 and TRBJ2-7, with D perhaps TRBD2 (7 bases). The CDR3 runs 14 residues. The ends were cut back, 2 bases at V and 4 bases at J, with 12 bases in the middle. CDR1 MNHEY and CDR2 SMNVEV come from the germline V gene (reference sequence). CDR3 coding DNA: TGTGCCAGCAGTTTACGGGGGGCTGAATACGAGCAGTACTTC. Protein: CASSLRGAEYEQYF.

This clone was seen once. The chain carries TRBV27 and TRBJ2-3; weak D call: TRBD2 (5 bases). In germline, CDR1 is MNHEY, CDR2 SMNVEV (reference sequence). Trimming cost V 1 base and J 2 bases, with 10 bases left between them. This CDR3 comprises 15 residues. The CDR3 DNA follows: TGTGCCAGCAGTTTATTCGGGGAATTCACAGATACGCAGTATTTT. It encodes CASSLFGEFTDTQYF.

The chain recombines TRBV6-1 with TRBJ2-7, with 7 bases aligning to TRBD1. V shed 1 base and J 2 bases; nucleotides not matched to a gene: 5. Germline CDR1 reads MNHNS; CDR2 reads SASEGT. The CDR3 covers 15 residues. This CDR3 is CASSEVTGQTYEQYF. DNA of the CDR3: TGTGCCAGCAGTGAAGTAACGGGACAGACCTACGAGCAGTACTTC.

The rearrangement uses TRBV19 and TRBJ2-7; D is perhaps TRBD1 or TRBD2 (5 bases each). The CDR3 has 13 residues. Germline loops: CDR1 LNHDA, CDR2 SQIVND (reference sequence). V was cut by 5 bases and J by 3 bases, with 11 bases left in between. As DNA, the CDR3 is TGTGCCAGTAGTGCTGGGGGAAGCTACGAGCAGTACTTC. Protein: CASSAGGSYEQYF.

This clone was detected once. The chain employs TRBV10-3 and TRBJ2-6, with TRBD1 matching 9 bases. Unmatched junction bases numbered 7, after V lost 4 bases and J lost 3 bases. Germline V CDR1 and CDR2: ENHRY, SYGVKD. CDR3 size: 17 residues. The CDR3 region has the DNA TGTGCCATCAGTGCGGGGACAGGGAATCTTGGGGCCAACGTCCTGACTTTC. Its protein is CAISAGTGNLGANVLTF.

CDR3 sequence (DNA): TGTGCCAGCAGCACAGGTCTACTGAACACTGAAGCTTTCTTT. Translated, it gives CASSTGLLNTEAFF. The chain links TRBV11-2 to TRBJ1-1, with D maybe TRBD1 (5 bases). Trimming removed 5 bases from V and 0 bases from J, with 10 bases in between. This CDR3 has 14 amino acids. CDR1 and CDR2 from the germline V gene are SGHAT and FQNNGV.

This clone was seen once. This chain links TRBV2 with TRBJ1-1, with D hard to call. The CDR3 contains 14 residues. Looked up from germline, CDR1 is SNHLY and CDR2 is FYNNEI. V was trimmed by 3 bases and J by 8 bases, leaving 16 bases between them. CDR3 bases: TGTGCCAGCAGTGATTGGGGTACGGGTTGGGAAGCTTTCTTT. Its translation is CASSDWGTGWEAFF.

The chain is built from TRBV4-2 and TRBJ1-1; D is possibly TRBD1 (6 bases). The CDR3 totals 15 residues. CDR1 and CDR2 (germline): LGHNA, YNFKEQ. Trimming cost V 3 bases and J 3 bases, with 14 bases left between them. The CDR3 here is CASSQPGTIHTEAFF. CDR3 DNA: TGTGCCAGCAGCCAGCCCGGGACAATCCACACTGAAGCTTTCTTT.

This clone has just one count. The genes are TRBV27 and TRBJ2-5, with D perhaps matching TRBD1 (6 bases). Trimming pared 4 bases from V and 11 bases from J, leaving 20 bases between. The CDR3 runs 14 residues. Germline CDR1 and CDR2: MNHEY and SMNVEV (reference sequence). CDR3: CASSSDRLFSEQYF. CDR3 nucleotides: TGTGCCAGCAGTTCGGACAGACTATTCAGTGAGCAGTACTTC.

This clone was recorded only once. The genes are TRBV2 and TRBJ2-3, with D possibly matching TRBD2 (6 bases). The CDR3 has 14 residues. CDR1 is SNHLY and CDR2 is FYNNEI in the germline V gene. Trimming removed 6 bases from V and 2 bases from J, with 12 bases in between. The CDR3 coding sequence is TGTGCCAGCAGGCCTCGGGACTTCACAGATACGCAGTATTTT. Translation gives CASRPRDFTDTQYF.

There are a few counts of this clone. This rearrangement joins TRBV19 to TRBJ2-7, with D uncertain. The germline V gene has CDR1 LNHDA and CDR2 SQIVND (reference sequence). The CDR3 covers 15 residues. V was cut by 4 bases and J by 2 bases, with 15 bases left in between. The DNA for the CDR3 is TGTGCCAGTAGTAGCCCTTGGACGGAGACCTACGAGCAGTACTTC. It codes for CASSSPWTETYEQYF.

The J gene is TRBJ2-7, the V gene TRBV27; D gene unclear. The length of the CDR3 is 16 residues. Germline V CDR1 and CDR2: MNHEY, SMNVEV (reference sequence). V lost 5 bases to trimming and J lost 0 bases, with 17 bases between them. CDR3 residues: CASSPRTGRSSYEQYF. The CDR3 bases are TGTGCCAGCAGTCCCCGGACGGGCCGAAGCTCCTACGAGCAGTACTTC.

This clone was observed a single time. The chain couples TRBV7-2 to TRBJ1-5, with 7 positions matching TRBD1. This CDR3 has 16 amino acids. CDR1 is SGHTA and CDR2 is FQGNSA in the germline V gene. The ends lost 4 bases at V and 0 bases at J; junction bases unmatched: 6. CDR3 sequence reads: CASSWLGQSSNQPQHF. CDR3 DNA sequence: TGTGCCAGCAGCTGGTTGGGACAGTCTAGCAATCAGCCCCAGCATTTT.

The gene calls are TRBV28 and TRBJ2-7, with D unclear. Trimming left V 1 base short and J 4 bases short, with 8 bases between. This CDR3 region has 13 residues. Germline loops: CDR1 MDHEN, CDR2 SYDVKM. CDR3 nucleotide sequence: TGTGCCAGCAGTTTATCCCACGGGTACGAGCAGTACTTC. It specifies CASSLSHGYEQYF.

Here the CDR3 reads CASSPLRAPDTQYF. For the CDR3, the DNA is TGTGCCAGCTCACCACTCAGGGCCCCAGATACGCAGTATTTT. The rearrangement links TRBV18 to TRBJ2-3; weak D call: TRBD1 (5 bases). Germline V gene lookup returns CDR1 KGHSH and CDR2 LQKENI. V dropped 1 base and J dropped 4 bases, with 9 bases sitting between them. The CDR3 totals 14 residues.

This chain connects TRBV5-1 to TRBJ2-7, with unresolved D. This CDR3 contains 14 residues. Germline lookup yields CDR1 SGHRS and CDR2 YFSETQ. Deletions cut 4 bases from V and 2 bases from J, with 13 bases between. The DNA of the CDR3 is TGCGCCAGCAGCCCCCCTATGAGGCCCTACGAGCAGTACTTC. Its translation is CASSPPMRPYEQYF.

V usage is TRBV27 and J usage is TRBJ2-1; the match to TRBD2 covers 7 bases. V shed 2 bases and J 4 bases; nucleotides not matched to a gene: 11. CDR3 length: 17 residues. CDR1 and CDR2 (germline): MNHEY, SMNVEV (reference sequence). CDR3: CASSLALPSGPYNEQFF. The CDR3 coding sequence is TGTGCCAGCAGTTTAGCCCTCCCTAGCGGACCATACAATGAGCAGTTCTTC.

The rearrangement joins TRBV6-5 to TRBJ1-1, with D possibly being TRBD1 (5 bases). Trimming took 5 bases from V and 2 from J, leaving 12 bases between them. CDR1 and CDR2 (germline): MNHEY, SVGAGI. The CDR3 has 14 residues. The CDR3 is CASSEMGLNTEAFF. The CDR3 DNA sequence: TGTGCCAGCAGTGAAATGGGACTAAACACTGAAGCTTTCTTT.

The rearrangement joins TRBV6-5 to TRBJ1-1, with D perhaps matching TRBD1 (6 bases). V lost 2 bases and J 2 bases, leaving 12 bases between the germline ends. Germline assignment: CDR1 MNHEY and CDR2 SVGAGI. The CDR3 consists of 15 residues. In DNA, the CDR3 is TGTGCCAGCAGTTACGTGGGGGCGGATAACACTGAAGCTTTCTTT. Translation gives CASSYVGADNTEAFF.

The rearrangement links TRBV7-9 to TRBJ1-3; TRBD1 might be the D (6 bases). Germline CDR1 SEHNR, CDR2 FQNEAQ (reference sequence). The V and J ends lost 5 bases and 9 bases respectively, with 17 bases between them. The CDR3 covers 14 residues. The CDR3 here is CASSPKGPGATIYF. The CDR3 coding sequence is TGTGCCAGCAGCCCCAAGGGTCCGGGGGCCACCATATATTTT. The whole variable domain, filled in from reference TRBV7-9 and TRBJ1-3, reads DTGVSQNPRHKITKRGQNVTFRCDPISEHNRLYWYRQTLGQGPEFLTYFQNEAQLEKSRLLSDRFSAERPKGSFSTLEIQRTEQGDSAMYLCASSPKGPGATIYFGEGSWLTVV.

This chain uses TRBV7-9 with TRBJ2-7; no reliable D call. V was pared by 4 bases and J by 5 bases, with 15 bases between. The CDR3 loop spans 14 amino acids. CDR1 is SEHNR, CDR2 FQNEAQ, per germline (reference sequence). CDR3 loop: CASSSTRTNHEQYF. CDR3 DNA sequence: TGTGCCAGCAGCTCCACCCGTACAAATCACGAGCAGTACTTC.